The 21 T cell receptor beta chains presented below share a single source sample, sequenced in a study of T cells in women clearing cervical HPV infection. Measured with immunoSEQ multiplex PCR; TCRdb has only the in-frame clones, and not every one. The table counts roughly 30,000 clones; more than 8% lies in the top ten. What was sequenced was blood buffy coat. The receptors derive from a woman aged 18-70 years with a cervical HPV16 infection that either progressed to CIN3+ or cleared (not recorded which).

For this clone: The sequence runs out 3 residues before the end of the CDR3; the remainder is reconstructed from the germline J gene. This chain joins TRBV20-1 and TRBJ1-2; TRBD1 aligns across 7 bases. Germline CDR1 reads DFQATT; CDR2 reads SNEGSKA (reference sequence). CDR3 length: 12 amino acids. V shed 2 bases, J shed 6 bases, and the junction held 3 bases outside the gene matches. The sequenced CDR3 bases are TGCAGTGCTAGAAAGGGGGCTCATGGC. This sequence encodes CSARKGAHG. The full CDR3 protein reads CSARKGAHGYTF.

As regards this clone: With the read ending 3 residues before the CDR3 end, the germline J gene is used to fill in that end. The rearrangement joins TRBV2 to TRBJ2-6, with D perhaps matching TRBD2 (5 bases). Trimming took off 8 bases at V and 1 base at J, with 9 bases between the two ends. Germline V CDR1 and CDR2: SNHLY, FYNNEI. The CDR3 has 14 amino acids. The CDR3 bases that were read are TGTGCCAGCCACCGAGGGTCTGGGGCCAACGTC. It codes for CASHRGSGANV. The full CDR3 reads CASHRGSGANVLTF.

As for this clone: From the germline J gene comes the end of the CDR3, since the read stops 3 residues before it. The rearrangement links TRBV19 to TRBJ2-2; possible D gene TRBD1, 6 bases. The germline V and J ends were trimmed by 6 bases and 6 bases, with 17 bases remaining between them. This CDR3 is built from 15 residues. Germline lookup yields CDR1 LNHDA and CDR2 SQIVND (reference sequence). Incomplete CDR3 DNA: TGTGCCAGTAGAGAAATCGGCAGGGGCTCCGGGGAG. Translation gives CASREIGRGSGE. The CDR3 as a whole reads CASREIGRGSGELFF.

CDR3 in amino acids: CSARGQATAYEQYF. The CDR3 DNA, read in part, is TGCAGCGCGAGAGGACAGGCGACTGCCTACGAG. The chain links TRBV29-1 to TRBJ2-7; 7 nucleotides line up with TRBD1. The read halts 3 residues ahead of the CDR3 end, with the missing end drawn from the germline J gene. V gave up 7 bases and J gave up 2 bases; unmatched junction bases: 11. Germline CDR1 SQVTM, CDR2 ANQGSEA. The CDR3 length is 14 residues.

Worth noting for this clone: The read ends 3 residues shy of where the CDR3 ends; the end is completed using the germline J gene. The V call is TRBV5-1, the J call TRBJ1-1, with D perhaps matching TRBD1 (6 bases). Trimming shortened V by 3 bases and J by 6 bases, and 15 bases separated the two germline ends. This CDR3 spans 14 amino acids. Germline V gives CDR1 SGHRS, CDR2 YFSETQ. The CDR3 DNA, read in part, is TGCGCCAGCAGCTCACATTCAGGGGAAGCTGAA. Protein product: CASSSHSGEAE. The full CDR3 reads CASSSHSGEAEAFF. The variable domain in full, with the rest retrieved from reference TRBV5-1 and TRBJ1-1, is KAGVTQTPRYLIKTRGQQVTLSCSPISGHRSVSWYQQTPGQGLQFLFEYFSETQRNKGNFPGRFSGRQFSNSRSEMNVSTLELGDSALYLCASSSHSGEAEAFFGQGTRLTVV.

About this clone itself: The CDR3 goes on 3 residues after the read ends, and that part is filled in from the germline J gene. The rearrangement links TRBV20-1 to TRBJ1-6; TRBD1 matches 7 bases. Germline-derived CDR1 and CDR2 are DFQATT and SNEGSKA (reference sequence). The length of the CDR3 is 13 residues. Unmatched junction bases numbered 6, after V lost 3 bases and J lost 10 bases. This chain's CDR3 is CSASRTGESPLHF. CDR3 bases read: TGCAGTGCTAGTCGCACAGGGGAATCACCC.

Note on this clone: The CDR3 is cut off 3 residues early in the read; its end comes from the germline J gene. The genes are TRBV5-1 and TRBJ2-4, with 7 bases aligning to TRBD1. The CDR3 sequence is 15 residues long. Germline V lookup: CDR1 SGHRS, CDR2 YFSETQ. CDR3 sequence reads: CASSLDGQGVQPQYF. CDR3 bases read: TGCGCCAGCAGCTTGGATGGTCAGGGGGTTCAGCCT.

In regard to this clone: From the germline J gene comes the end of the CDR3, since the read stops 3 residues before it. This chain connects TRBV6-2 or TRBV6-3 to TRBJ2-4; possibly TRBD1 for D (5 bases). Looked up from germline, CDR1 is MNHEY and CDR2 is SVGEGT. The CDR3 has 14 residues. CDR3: CASSPDSLFYGQYF. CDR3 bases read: TGTGCCAGCAGTCCCGACAGTTTATTCTATGGT.

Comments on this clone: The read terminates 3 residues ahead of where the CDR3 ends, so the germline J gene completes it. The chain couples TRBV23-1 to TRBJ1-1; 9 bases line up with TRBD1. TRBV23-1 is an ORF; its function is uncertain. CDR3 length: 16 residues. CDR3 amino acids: CASSQTGGFTRGTAFF. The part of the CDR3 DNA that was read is TGCGCCAGCAGTCAAACAGGGGGCTTTACGAGAGGGACA.

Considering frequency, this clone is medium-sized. CDR3 protein: CASSPLGLLYEQYF. The DNA read from the CDR3 is TGTGCCAGCAGCCCGCTGGGACTACTCTACGAG. V and J are TRBV7-2 and TRBJ2-7; 7 nucleotides match TRBD2. The observed sequence ends 3 residues before the CDR3 terminus, with the missing tail filled in from the germline J gene. The CDR3 has 14 residues. The V and J ends lost 5 bases and 3 bases, in that order; junction bases with no gene match: 7. The germline V gene has CDR1 SGHTA and CDR2 FQGNSA.

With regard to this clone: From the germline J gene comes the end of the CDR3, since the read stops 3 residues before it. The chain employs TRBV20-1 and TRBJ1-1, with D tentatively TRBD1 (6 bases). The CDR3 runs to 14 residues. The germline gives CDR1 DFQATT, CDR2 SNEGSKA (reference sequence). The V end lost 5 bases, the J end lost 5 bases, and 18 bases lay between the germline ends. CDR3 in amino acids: CSAPPLRGGTEAFF. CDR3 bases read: TGCAGTGCTCCCCCCCTCAGGGGAGGGACTGAA.

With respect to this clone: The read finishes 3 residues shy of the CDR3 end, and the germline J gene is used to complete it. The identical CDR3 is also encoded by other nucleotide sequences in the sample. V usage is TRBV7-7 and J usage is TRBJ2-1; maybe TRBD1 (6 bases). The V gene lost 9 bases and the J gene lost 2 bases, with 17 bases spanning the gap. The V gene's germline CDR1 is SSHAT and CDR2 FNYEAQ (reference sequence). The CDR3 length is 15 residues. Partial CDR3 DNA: TGTGCCAGTAGCCCAGACAGGTTAACCTACAATGAG. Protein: CASSPDRLTYNE. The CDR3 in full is CASSPDRLTYNEQFF.

The part of the CDR3 DNA that was read is TGTGCCAGCAGTGAGAGGGCTGTTGAA. Translation: CASSERAVE. The CDR3 as a whole reads CASSERAVEAFF. The chain combines TRBV2 with TRBJ1-1; D is undetermined. With the read ending 3 residues before the CDR3 end, the germline J gene is used to fill in that end. This CDR3 has 12 residues. V dropped 3 bases and J dropped 7 bases, with 9 bases sitting between them. Germline CDR1 reads SNHLY; CDR2 reads FYNNEI.

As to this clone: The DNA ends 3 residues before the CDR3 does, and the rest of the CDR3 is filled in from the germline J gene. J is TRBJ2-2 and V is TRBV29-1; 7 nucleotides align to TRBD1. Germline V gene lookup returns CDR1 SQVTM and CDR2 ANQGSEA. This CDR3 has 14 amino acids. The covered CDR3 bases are TGCAGCGTCCAACCTACAGGGGTTAATTCACCG. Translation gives CSVQPTGVNSP. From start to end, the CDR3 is CSVQPTGVNSPLFF.

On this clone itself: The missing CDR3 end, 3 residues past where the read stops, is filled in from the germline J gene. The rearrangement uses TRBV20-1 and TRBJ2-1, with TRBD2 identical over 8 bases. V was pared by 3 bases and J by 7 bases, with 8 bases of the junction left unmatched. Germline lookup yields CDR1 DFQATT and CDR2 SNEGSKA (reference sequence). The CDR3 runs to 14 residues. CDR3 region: CSASLAGARNEQFF. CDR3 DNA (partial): TGCAGTGCTAGCCTAGCGGGCGCCCGGAATGAG.

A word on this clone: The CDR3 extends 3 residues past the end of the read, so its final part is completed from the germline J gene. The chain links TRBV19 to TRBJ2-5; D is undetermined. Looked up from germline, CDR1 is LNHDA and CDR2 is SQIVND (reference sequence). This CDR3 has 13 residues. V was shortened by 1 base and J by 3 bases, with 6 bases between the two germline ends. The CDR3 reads CASSIVTEETQYF. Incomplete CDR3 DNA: TGTGCCAGTAGTATAGTAACAGAAGAGACC. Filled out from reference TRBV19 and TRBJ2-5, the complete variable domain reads DGGITQSPKYLFRKEGQNVTLSCEQNLNHDAMYWYRQDPGQGLRLIYYSQIVNDFQKGDIAEGYSVSREKKESFPLTVTSAQKNPTAFYLCASSIVTEETQYFGPGTRLLVL.

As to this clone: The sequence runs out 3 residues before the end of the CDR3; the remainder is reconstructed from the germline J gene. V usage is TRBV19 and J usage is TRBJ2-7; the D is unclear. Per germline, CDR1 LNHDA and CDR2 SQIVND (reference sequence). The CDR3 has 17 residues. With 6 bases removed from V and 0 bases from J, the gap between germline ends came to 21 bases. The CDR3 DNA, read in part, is TGTGCCAGTAGCAAGGGTGGGTTGGCATCATACTCCTACGAG. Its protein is CASSKGGLASYSYE. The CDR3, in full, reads CASSKGGLASYSYEQYF.

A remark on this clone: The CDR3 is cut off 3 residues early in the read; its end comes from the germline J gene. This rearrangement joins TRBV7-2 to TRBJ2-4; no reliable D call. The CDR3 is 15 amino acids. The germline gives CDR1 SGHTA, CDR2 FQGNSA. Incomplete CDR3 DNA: TGTGCCAGCAGGATAAGCGAGTGGCAATCCTATGGT. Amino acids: CASRISEWQSYG. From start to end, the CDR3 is CASRISEWQSYGQYF. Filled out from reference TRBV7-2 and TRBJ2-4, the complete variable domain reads GAGVSQSPSNKVTEKGKDVELRCDPISGHTALYWYRQSLGQGLEFLIYFQGNSAPDKSGLPSDRFSAERTGGSVSTLTIQRTQQEDSAVYLCASRISEWQSYGQYFGAGTRLSVL.

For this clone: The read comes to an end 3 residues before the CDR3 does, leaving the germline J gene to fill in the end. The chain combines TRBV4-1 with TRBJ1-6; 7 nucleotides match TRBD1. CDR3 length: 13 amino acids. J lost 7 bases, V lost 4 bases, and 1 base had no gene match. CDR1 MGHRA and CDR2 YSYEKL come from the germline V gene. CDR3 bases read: TGCGCCAGCAGCCGGGACAGCAATTCACCC. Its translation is CASSRDSNSP. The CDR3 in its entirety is CASSRDSNSPLHF.

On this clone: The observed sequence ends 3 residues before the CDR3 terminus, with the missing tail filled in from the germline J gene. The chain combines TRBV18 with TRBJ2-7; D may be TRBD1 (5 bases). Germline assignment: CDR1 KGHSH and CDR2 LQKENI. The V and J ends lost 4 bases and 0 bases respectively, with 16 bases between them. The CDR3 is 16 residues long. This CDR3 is CASSRPAGKSSYEQYF. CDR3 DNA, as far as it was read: TGTGCCAGCTCACGTCCCGCAGGGAAGAGCTCCTACGAG.

The CDR3 bases that were read are TGTGCCAGCAGAGAGCGGGTTAGTACC. As protein: CASRERVST. The whole CDR3 protein is CASRERVSTYTF. V gene TRBV6-2 or TRBV6-3 combines with J gene TRBJ1-2; unclear D gene. The read ends 3 residues shy of where the CDR3 ends; the end is completed using the germline J gene. Germline assignment: CDR1 MNHEY and CDR2 SVGEGT. The CDR3 extends over 12 amino acids.